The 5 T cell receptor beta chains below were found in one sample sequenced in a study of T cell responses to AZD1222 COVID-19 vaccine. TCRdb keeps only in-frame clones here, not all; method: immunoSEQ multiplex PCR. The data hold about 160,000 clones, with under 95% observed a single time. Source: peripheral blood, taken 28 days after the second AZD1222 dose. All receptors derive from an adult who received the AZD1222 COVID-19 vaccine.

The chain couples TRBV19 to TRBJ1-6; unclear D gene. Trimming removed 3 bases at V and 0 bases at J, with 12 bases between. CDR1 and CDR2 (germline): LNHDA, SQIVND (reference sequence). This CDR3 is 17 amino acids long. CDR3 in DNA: TGTGCCAGTAGTATTGCGAGACCAAGCTCCTATAATTCACCCCTCCACTTT. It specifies CASSIARPSSYNSPLHF.

CDR3 region: CASSFGQGGNTIYF. The CDR3 coding sequence is TGCGCCAGCAGCTTCGGACAGGGGGGAAACACCATATATTTT. The chain is built from TRBV5-1 and TRBJ1-3; 9 bases are shared with TRBD1. Germline loops: CDR1 SGHRS, CDR2 YFSETQ. This CDR3 has 14 amino acids. The ends lost 2 bases at V and 4 bases at J; junction bases unmatched: 1.

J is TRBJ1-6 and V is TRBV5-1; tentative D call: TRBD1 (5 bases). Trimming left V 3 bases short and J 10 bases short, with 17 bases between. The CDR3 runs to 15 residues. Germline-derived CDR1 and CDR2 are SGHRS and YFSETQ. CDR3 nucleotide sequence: TGCGCCAGCAGCTCCTTCCCAGGGAGCGACTCACCCCTCCACTTT. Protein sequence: CASSSFPGSDSPLHF.

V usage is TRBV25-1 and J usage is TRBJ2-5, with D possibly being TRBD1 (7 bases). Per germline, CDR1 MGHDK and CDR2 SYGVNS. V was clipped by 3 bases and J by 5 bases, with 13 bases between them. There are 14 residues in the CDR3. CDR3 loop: CASSDVAGQETQYF. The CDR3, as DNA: TGTGCCAGCAGTGATGTGGCGGGACAGGAGACCCAGTACTTC.

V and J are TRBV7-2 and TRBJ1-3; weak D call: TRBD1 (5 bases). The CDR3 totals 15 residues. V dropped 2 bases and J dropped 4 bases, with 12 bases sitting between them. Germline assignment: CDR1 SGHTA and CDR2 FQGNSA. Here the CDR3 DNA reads TGTGCCAGCAGCTTAAATAGGGGCACAGGAAACACCATATATTTT. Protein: CASSLNRGTGNTIYF. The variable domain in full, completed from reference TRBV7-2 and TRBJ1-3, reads GAGVSQSPSNKVTEKGKDVELRCDPISGHTALYWYRQSLGQGLEFLIYFQGNSAPDKSGLPSDRFSAERTGGSVSTLTIQRTQQEDSAVYLCASSLNRGTGNTIYFGEGSWLTVV.